This T cell receptor (beta chain) was recovered during a study of blood T cell repertoires in COVID-19 (dated by TCRdb to between 2020 and 2021). The study in broad terms: Samples from collaborators originated in the United States, Italy and Spain and spanned both the acute and convalescent phases of COVID-19. Samples were obtained from the ongoing ImmuneRACE study (first 160 participants) and from approximately 1,200 subjects provided by 6 global collaborators. HLA class I and class II types, where available, came from metadata supplied by the sample provider rather than from assay-based typing. The material from the prospective study consisted of cDNA or gDNA derived from T cells, B-cell-depleted T cells, or PBMCs. The repertoires were released in a freely available public database meant as a resource for research on the immune response to SARS-CoV-2. The dataset comprised deeply sampled blood TCRbeta repertoires from subjects exposed to, actively infected with, or recovered from COVID-19. A de-identified subject ID, COVID-19 status, age in years and sex were almost always included in the sample metadata.

Points on this clone: Its specific antigen is unknown. Nothing much larger sits one base from this clone, and base qualities are not available.

TCRbeta CDR3 regions were amplified from genomic DNA using the immunoSEQ Assay, a bias-controlled multiplex PCR. Under the source paper's analysis protocol: Within the assay, amplification of reference gene primers was used to estimate how many nucleated cells each sample contained. To quantify the absolute abundance of each unique TCRbeta CDR3 rearrangement, sequence reads were collapsed and filtered. Productive Simpson clonality was computed per sample as the square root of Simpson's diversity index over productive rearrangements. What TCRdb holds here is the immuneACCESS table cut down to in-frame rearrangements. Part of the clones is not present; checked against another copy, under half of the missing clones reflect an unresolved V gene, and the others are unexplained. V and J calls and clone size come straight from that table; D and trimming were deduced from the DNA. The sample data list over 200,000 clones, and around 90% of these were observed just once. The top ten clones comprise 0.99% of the sample.

General study outcomes and caveats: The amount of clinical and demographic metadata varied by source and participant and was provided uncurated.

Another Seattle source contributed samples from volunteer blood donors who had recovered from COVID-19. Collaborating institutions collected whole blood in K2EDTA tubes following their own protocols. For TCRbeta analysis, collaborators shipped samples in one of three forms: frozen whole blood, isolated PBMCs, or DNA extracted from either of those sample types. Sequencing was performed on peripheral blood. The source is a middle-aged woman who had recovered from COVID-19.

CDR3 reads: CASSLAGLARVTDTQYF. The DNA is as follows: TGCGCCAGCAGCTTGGCCGGGCTAGCGAGGGTCACAGATACGCAGTATTTT. The rearrangement combines TRBV5-1 with TRBJ2-3; TRBD2 is a weak D gene call, 6 bases matching. For CDR1 and CDR2, the germline V gene lists SGHRS and YFSETQ. Measured from the cysteine to the phenylalanine, the CDR3 is 17 residues long. Only the CDR3 DNA is retained, 51 bases long and in frame from the first base. The junction carries 16 bases between V and J, which are trimmed by 0 bases and 2 bases respectively.